This T cell receptor (beta chain) comes out of a study of vaccination effects on CD4 cells after COVID-19. Study outcomes and limitations: Researchers reported few convalescent patients and no early post-infection timepoints in the study. Clones from infection and from vaccination both contracted markedly late after vaccination.

CDR1 WNHNN and CDR2 SYGVQD come from the germline V gene (reference sequence). The CDR3 totals 16 residues. Trimming stripped 6 bases from V and 2 bases from J, with 16 bases between. Before sequencing, viral peptide pools were used by the ViraFEST assay to expand antigen-specific CD4+ T cells. Scientists isolated CD4+ T cells after a roughly 9-day culture period ended. Vaccine recipients lacked prior SARS-CoV-2 infection and had negative nucleocapsid antibodies. About 1.8 million PBMC were seeded per well and grown in the presence of roughly 10 IU/ml IL-2 and about 10 ug/ml peptides. Researchers swapped half the medium for IL-2 medium on both days 3 and 7. This clone was counted a single time. Its antigen is not identified. The assay was immunoSEQ multiplex PCR, and TCRdb's table has in-frame clones only and misses some. This table has roughly 67,000 clones, more than 60% appearing once.

The receptor was isolated from a human donor who received a COVID-19 vaccine. The starting material was CD4+ T cells from PBMCs cultured with SARS-CoV-2 spike peptides, obtained before COVID-19 vaccination. This rearrangement joins TRBV10-1 to TRBJ2-2; possibly TRBD1 or TRBD2 for D (6 bases each). The DNA of the CDR3 is TGCGCCAGCAGCGATAAGGGGGGCCCCAACACCGGGGAGCTGTTTTTT. Translation: CASSDKGGPNTGELFF.